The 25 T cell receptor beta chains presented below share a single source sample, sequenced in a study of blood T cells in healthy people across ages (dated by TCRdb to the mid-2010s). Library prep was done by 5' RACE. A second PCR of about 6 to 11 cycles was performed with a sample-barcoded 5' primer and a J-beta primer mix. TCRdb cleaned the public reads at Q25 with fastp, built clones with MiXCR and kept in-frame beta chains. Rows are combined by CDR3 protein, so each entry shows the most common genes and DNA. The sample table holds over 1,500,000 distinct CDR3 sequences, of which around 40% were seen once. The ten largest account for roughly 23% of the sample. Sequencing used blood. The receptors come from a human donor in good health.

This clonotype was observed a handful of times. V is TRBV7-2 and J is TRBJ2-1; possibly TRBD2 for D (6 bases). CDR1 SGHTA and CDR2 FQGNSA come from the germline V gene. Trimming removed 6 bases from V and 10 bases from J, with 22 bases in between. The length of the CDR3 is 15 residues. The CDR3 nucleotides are TGTGCCAGCAGTAGACTAGTCTCTTACCATTGGGAGCAGTTCTTC. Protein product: CASSRLVSYHWEQFF.

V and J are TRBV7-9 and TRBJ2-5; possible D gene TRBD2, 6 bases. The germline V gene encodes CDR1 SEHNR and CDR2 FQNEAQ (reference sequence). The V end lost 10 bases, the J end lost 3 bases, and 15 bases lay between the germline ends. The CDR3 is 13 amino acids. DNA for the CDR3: TGTGCCACCCAGTCGCGCGGGGAAGAGACCCAGTACTTC. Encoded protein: CATQSRGEETQYF. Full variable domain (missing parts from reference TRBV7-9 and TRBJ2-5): DTGVSQNPRHKITKRGQNVTFRCDPISEHNRLYWYRQTLGQGPEFLTYFQNEAQLEKSRLLSDRFSAERPKGSFSTLEIQRTEQGDSAMYLCATQSRGEETQYFGPGTRLLVL.

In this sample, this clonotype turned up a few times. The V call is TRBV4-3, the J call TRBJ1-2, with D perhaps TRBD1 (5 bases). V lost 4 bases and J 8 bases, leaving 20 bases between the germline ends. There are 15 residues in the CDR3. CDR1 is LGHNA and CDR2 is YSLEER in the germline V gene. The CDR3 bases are TGCGCCAGCAGCCCCAACTGGCAGGGATCGGGGGGCTACACCTTC. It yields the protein CASSPNWQGSGGYTF.

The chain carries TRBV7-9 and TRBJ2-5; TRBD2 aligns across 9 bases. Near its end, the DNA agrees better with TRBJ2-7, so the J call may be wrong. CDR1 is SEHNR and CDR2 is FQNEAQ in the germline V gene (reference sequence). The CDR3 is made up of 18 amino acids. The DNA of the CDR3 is TGTGCCAGCACCTACCCCCTGGTGCTATCTAGCGGGGTTTACGAGCAGTACTTC. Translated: CASTYPLVLSSGVYEQYF.

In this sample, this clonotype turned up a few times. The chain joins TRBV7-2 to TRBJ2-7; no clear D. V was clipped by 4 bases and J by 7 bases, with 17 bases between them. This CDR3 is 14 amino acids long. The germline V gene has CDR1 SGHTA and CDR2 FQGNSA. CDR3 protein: CASSSGGRTHEQYF. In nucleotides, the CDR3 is TGTGCCAGCAGCTCAGGTGGGCGGACCCATGAGCAGTACTTC. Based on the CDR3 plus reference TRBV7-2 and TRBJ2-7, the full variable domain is GAGVSQSPSNKVTEKGKDVELRCDPISGHTALYWYRQSLGQGLEFLIYFQGNSAPDKSGLPSDRFSAERTGGSVSTLTIQRTQQEDSAVYLCASSSGGRTHEQYFGPGTRLTVT.

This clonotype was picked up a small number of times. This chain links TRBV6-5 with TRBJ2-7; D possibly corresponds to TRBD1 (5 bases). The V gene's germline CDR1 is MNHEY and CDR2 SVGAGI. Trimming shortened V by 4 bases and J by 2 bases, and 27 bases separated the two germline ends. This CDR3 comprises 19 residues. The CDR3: CASSWYRRAYTTPPYEQYF. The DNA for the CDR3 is TGTGCCAGCAGTTGGTACAGGAGAGCCTATACAACGCCTCCCTACGAGCAGTACTTC.

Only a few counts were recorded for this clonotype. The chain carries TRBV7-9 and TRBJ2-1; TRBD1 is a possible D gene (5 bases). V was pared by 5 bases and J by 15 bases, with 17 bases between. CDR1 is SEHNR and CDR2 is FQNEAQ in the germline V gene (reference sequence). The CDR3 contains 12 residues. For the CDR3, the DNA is TGTGCCAGCAGCACCGACAGCTACGCAGGGTTCTTC. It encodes CASSTDSYAGFF.

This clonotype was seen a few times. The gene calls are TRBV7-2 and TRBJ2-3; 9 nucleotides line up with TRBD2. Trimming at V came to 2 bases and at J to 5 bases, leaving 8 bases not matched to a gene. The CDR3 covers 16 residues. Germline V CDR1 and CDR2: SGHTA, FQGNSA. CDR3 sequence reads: CASSLRLAEWRDTQYF. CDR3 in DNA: TGTGCCAGCAGCTTACGACTAGCGGAGTGGAGAGATACGCAGTATTTT.

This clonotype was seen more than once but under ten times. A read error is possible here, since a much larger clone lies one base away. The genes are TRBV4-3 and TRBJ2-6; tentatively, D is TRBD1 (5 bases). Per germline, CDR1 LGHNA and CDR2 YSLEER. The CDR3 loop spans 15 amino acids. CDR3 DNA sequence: TGCGCCAGCAGCCAAGATGTCTCTGGGGCCAACGTCCGGACTTTC. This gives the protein CASSQDVSGANVRTF.

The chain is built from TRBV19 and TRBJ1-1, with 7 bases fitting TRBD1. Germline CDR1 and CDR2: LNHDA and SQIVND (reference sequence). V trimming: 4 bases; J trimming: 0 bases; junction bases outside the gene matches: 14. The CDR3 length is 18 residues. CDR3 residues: CASSTPGAGQIMNTEAFF. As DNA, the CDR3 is TGTGCCAGTAGTACACCCGGCGCGGGACAGATCATGAACACTGAAGCTTTCTTT. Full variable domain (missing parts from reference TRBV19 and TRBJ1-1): DGGITQSPKYLFRKEGQNVTLSCEQNLNHDAMYWYRQDPGQGLRLIYYSQIVNDFQKGDIAEGYSVSREKKESFPLTVTSAQKNPTAFYLCASSTPGAGQIMNTEAFFGQGTRLTVV.

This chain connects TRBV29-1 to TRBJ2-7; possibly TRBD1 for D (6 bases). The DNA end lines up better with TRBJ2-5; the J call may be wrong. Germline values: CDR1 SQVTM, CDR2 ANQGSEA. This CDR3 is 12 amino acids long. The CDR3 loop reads CSAKQGRGTQYF. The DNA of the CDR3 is TGCAGCGCGAAACAGGGACGGGGGACCCAGTACTTC.

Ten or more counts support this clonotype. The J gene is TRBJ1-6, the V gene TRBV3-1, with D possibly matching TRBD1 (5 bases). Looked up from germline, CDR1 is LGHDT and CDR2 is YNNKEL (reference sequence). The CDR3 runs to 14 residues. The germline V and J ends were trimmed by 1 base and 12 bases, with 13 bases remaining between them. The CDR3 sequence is CASSQGQTGGPLHF. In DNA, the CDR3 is TGTGCCAGCAGCCAAGGGCAGACTGGGGGACCCCTCCACTTT.

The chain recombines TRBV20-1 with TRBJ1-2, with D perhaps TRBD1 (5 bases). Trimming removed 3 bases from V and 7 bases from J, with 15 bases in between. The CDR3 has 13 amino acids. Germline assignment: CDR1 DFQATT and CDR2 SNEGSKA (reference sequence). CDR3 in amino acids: CSASHPTGGGYTF. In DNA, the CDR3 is TGCAGTGCTAGTCATCCTACGGGGGGTGGCTACACCTTC.

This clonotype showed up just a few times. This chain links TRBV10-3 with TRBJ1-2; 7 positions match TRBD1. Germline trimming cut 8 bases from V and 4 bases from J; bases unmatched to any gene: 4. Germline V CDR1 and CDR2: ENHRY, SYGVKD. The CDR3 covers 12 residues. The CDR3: CAIRGQTYGYTF. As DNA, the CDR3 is TGTGCCATCCGGGGACAGACCTATGGCTACACCTTC.

CDR3 nucleotide sequence: TGCAGCCCCGTTGGTTTACAGGGCACTGAAGCTTTCTTT. Translated, it gives CSPVGLQGTEAFF. The chain has TRBV29-1 and TRBJ1-1; possible D gene TRBD1, 6 bases. Germline V gene data show CDR1 as SQVTM and CDR2 as ANQGSEA. V lost 8 bases and J 4 bases, leaving 17 bases between the germline ends. CDR3 size: 13 residues.

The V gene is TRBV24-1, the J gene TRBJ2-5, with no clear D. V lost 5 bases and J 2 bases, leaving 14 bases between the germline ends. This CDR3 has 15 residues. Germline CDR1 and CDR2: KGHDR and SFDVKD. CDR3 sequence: CATSVGRWQQETQYF. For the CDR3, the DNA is TGTGCCACCAGTGTCGGAAGGTGGCAGCAAGAGACCCAGTACTTC.

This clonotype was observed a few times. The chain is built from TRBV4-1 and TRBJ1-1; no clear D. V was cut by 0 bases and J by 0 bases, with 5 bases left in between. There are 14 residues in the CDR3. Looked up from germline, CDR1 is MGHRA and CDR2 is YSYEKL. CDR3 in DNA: TGCGCCAGCAGCCAAGATTTTCTGAACACTGAAGCTTTCTTT. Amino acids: CASSQDFLNTEAFF.

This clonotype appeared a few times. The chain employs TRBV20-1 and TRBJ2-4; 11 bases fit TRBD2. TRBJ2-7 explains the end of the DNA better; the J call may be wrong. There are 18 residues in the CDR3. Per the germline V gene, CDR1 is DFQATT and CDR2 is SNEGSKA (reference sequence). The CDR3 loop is CSARGAASGGFVSYEQYF. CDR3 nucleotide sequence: TGCAGTGCTAGAGGGGCGGCTAGCGGGGGGTTCGTATCCTACGAGCAGTACTTC.

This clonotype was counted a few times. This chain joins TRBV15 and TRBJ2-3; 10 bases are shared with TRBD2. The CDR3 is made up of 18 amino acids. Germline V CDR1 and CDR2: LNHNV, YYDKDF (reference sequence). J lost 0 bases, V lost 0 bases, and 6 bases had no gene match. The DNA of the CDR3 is TGTGCCACCAGCAGAGAGGCTAGCGGGGGCACTAGCACAGATACGCAGTATTTT. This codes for CATSREASGGTSTDTQYF.

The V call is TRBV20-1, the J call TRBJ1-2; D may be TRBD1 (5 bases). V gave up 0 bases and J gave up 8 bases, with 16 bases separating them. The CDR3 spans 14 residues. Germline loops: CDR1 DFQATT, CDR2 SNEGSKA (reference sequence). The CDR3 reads CSARDPGGSGGYTF. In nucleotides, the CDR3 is TGCAGTGCTAGAGATCCCGGGGGGAGTGGAGGCTACACCTTC.

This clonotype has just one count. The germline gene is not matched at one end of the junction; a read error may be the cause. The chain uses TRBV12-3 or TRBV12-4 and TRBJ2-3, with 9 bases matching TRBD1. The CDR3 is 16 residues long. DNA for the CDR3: TGTGCCAGCAGATGGGCGGGACAGGGAGTGGCAGATACGGAGTATTTT. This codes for CASRWAGQGVADTEYF.

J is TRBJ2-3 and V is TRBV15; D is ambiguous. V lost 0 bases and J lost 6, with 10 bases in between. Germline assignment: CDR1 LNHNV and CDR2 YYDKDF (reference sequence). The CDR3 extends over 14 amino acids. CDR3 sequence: CATSRDYGEDTQYF. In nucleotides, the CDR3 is TGTGCCACCAGCAGAGATTACGGTGAGGATACGCAGTATTTT.

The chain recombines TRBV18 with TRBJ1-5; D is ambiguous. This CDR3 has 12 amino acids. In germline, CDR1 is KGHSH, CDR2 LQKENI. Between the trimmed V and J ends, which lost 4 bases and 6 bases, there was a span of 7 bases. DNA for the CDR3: TGTGCCAGCTCACTTTTAGCTCAGCCCCAGCATTTT. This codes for CASSLLAQPQHF.

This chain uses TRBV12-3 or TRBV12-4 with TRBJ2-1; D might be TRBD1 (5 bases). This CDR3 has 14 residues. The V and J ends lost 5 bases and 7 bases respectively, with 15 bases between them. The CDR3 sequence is CASSHSRETNEQFF. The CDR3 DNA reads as TGTGCCAGCAGTCACAGCAGGGAAACGAATGAGCAGTTCTTC.

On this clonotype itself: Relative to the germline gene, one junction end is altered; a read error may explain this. The CDR3 loop reads CASSPGVGGTDTQYF. CDR3 nucleotides: TGTGCCAGCAGCCCCGGGGTAGGCGGCACGGATACGCAGTATTTT. The J gene is TRBJ2-3, the V gene TRBV7-2, with D possibly TRBD2 on 5 matching bases. The CDR3 is made up of 15 amino acids. Looked up from germline, CDR1 is SGHTA and CDR2 is FQGNSA. Full variable domain (remainder filled in from reference TRBV7-2 and TRBJ2-3): GAGVSQSPSNKVTEKGKDVELRCDPISGHTALYWYRQSLGQGLEFLIYFQGNSAPDKSGLPSDRFSAERTGGSVSTLTIQRTQQEDSAVYLCASSPGVGGTDTQYFGPGTRLTVL.